This T cell receptor beta chain is drawn from a study of graft-versus-host responses after intestinal transplantation. Study context: Transplantation in recipients was multivisceral, liver-intestinal, or isolated intestinal. Each patient got anti-thymocyte globulin induction, then tacrolimus and steroids for around three years.

The study, taken as a whole, reports: Graft-versus-host to host-versus-graft clonal ratios in allografts were high in patients with graft-donor T cell macrochimerism. The authors found GvH clones in recipient marrow, some appearing first in ileum or blood.

Comment on this clone: Its antigen is currently unknown.

Repertoires were generated with immunoSEQ multiplex PCR, while TCRdb's copy carries only in-frame clones and drops some. The repertoire includes tens of thousands of clones, almost 95% of them detected once, and roughly 0.4% sits in the top ten. V lost 6 bases to trimming and J lost 3 bases; unmatched junction nucleotides: 10. This CDR3 comprises 15 residues. Germline V gene lookup returns CDR1 MNHEY and CDR2 SVGAGI. The origin of this receptor is a human donor who was the organ donor for an intestinal transplant. The chain joins TRBV6-5 to TRBJ1-2, with 7 bases fitting TRBD1. The sequences come from unstimulated CD4+ T cells sorted from spleen or lymph node cells, collected before transplant. As DNA, the CDR3 is TGTGCCAGCAGGACGCGGGACAGCCCTTACTATGGCTACACCTTC. It yields the protein CASRTRDSPYYGYTF.